This passage covers 25 T cell receptor beta chains from one sample sequenced in a study of shared clonotypes between healthy human individuals. Here immunoSEQ multiplex PCR was the method, and the copy in TCRdb shows in-frame clones only, minus some. The table shows about 2.4 million clones, with 93% occurring only once. Material for sequencing was naive CD4+ T cells from PBMCs. Subset reported: CD45RA+ positively selected. The receptors derive from a man between 18 and 35 years old in good health. Some clones in this sample may be carry-over from other donors' samples.

This rearrangement joins TRBV2 to TRBJ1-1, with TRBD1 identical over 7 bases. Germline CDR1 SNHLY, CDR2 FYNNEI. There are 13 residues in the CDR3. The junction had 3 bases not matched to a gene; V was cut back by 5 bases and J by 3 bases. Here the CDR3 reads CASSLTGDTEAFF. The CDR3 DNA reads TGTGCCAGCAGTCTTACAGGGGACACTGAAGCTTTCTTT.

The chain employs TRBV27 and TRBJ2-2; D possibly corresponds to TRBD1 (5 bases). The CDR3 loop spans 15 amino acids. V dropped 6 bases and J dropped 3 bases, with 14 bases sitting between them. In germline, CDR1 is MNHEY, CDR2 SMNVEV (reference sequence). The CDR3, as DNA: TGTGCCAGCAGAATCTTGGACACAGACACCGGGGAGCTGTTTTTT. Residues: CASRILDTDTGELFF.

The chain links TRBV6-5 to TRBJ2-1, with 7 bases that match TRBD2. The CDR3 contains 15 residues. After removal of 10 bases from V and 2 bases from J, the junction contained 11 bases not matched to a gene. The germline V gene has CDR1 MNHEY and CDR2 SVGAGI. In nucleotides, the CDR3 is TGTGCCACCCAAAGGGAGGGCAGGGCCTACAATGAGCAGTTCTTC. Translated: CATQREGRAYNEQFF.

The rearrangement joins TRBV19 to TRBJ2-1, with 8 bases lining up with TRBD1. Germline V lookup: CDR1 LNHDA, CDR2 SQIVND (reference sequence). J lost 7 bases, V lost 3 bases, and 8 bases had no gene match. This CDR3 has 15 amino acids. CDR3 nucleotides: TGTGCCAGTAGTATTGGGCAGGGGGCTTCAAATGAGCAGTTCTTC. Its protein product is CASSIGQGASNEQFF.

This clone was counted a single time. The J gene is TRBJ2-2, the V gene TRBV9; 10 bases fit TRBD2. CDR1 is SGDLS, CDR2 YYNGEE, per germline. This CDR3 has 15 residues. V was pared by 0 bases and J by 7 bases, with 3 bases of the junction left unmatched. CDR3 bases: TGTGCCAGCAGCGTAGATCCTAGCGGGAGCGGGGAGCTGTTTTTT. Encoded protein: CASSVDPSGSGELFF.

This chain uses TRBV19 with TRBJ1-4; D gene unclear. Germline V gene data show CDR1 as LNHDA and CDR2 as SQIVND (reference sequence). V was cut by 7 bases and J by 7 bases, with 22 bases left in between. CDR3 length equals 16 residues. In DNA form, the CDR3 reads TGTGCCAGTACTCGGCCTTTATCCAGCGGAGTTGAAAAACTGTTTTTT. The encoded protein is CASTRPLSSGVEKLFF.

In this sample, this clone turned up once. This chain joins TRBV5-1 and TRBJ1-5; 9 bases map to TRBD1. The CDR3 is 16 amino acids. In germline, CDR1 is SGHRS, CDR2 YFSETQ. V was clipped by 4 bases and J by 6 bases; unmatched bases: 11. Here the CDR3 DNA reads TGCGCCAGCAGCCCAGCCGGGACAGGGCAGGGTCAGCCCCAGCATTTT. Translation gives CASSPAGTGQGQPQHF.

The J gene is TRBJ2-3, the V gene TRBV5-1; 7 bases align to TRBD2. The junction had 8 bases not matched to a gene; V was cut back by 4 bases and J by 0 bases. The CDR3 consists of 16 residues. Germline V gene sequence: CDR1 SGHRS, CDR2 YFSETQ. The CDR3 loop is CASSPGTTLSTDTQYF. For the CDR3, the DNA is TGCGCCAGCAGCCCCGGGACTACCCTTAGCACAGATACGCAGTATTTT.

About this clone: The sample contains more than one DNA sequence encoding this CDR3. This CDR3 is CASSLVGYGYTF. The CDR3, as DNA: TGCGCCAGCAGCTTGGTCGGGTATGGCTACACCTTC. This chain joins TRBV5-1 and TRBJ1-2; the D is unclear. Germline CDR1 reads SGHRS; CDR2 reads YFSETQ. This CDR3 is built from 12 residues. V shed 0 bases and J shed 5 bases, with 5 bases lying between them.

The chain links TRBV19 to TRBJ2-7; D unclear. CDR1 and CDR2 from the germline V gene are LNHDA and SQIVND (reference sequence). V lost 8 bases to trimming and J lost 2 bases, with 16 bases between them. The CDR3 spans 14 residues. This chain's CDR3 is CASSGRSRAYEQYF. As DNA, the CDR3 is TGTGCCAGTTCCGGCCGTAGCAGAGCCTACGAGCAGTACTTC.

This chain joins TRBV5-1 and TRBJ2-3, with D perhaps TRBD2 (6 bases). The CDR3 covers 16 residues. Germline CDR1 SGHRS, CDR2 YFSETQ. V was pared by 0 bases and J by 0 bases, with 11 bases between. DNA of the CDR3: TGCGCCAGCAGCTTGGCCGGGGGACTTAGCACAGATACGCAGTATTTT. It codes for CASSLAGGLSTDTQYF.

About this clone: The sample contains more than one DNA sequence encoding this CDR3. V usage is TRBV28 and J usage is TRBJ1-2; possibly TRBD1 for D (6 bases). The CDR3 is 13 amino acids. Looked up from germline, CDR1 is MDHEN and CDR2 is SYDVKM. Trimming left V 2 bases short and J 4 bases short, with 8 bases between. The CDR3: CASSLAGAYGYTF. The CDR3 nucleotides are TGTGCCAGCAGTTTAGCAGGGGCCTATGGCTACACCTTC.

The chain recombines TRBV28 with TRBJ1-5; tentatively, D is TRBD1 (5 bases). Deletions cut 6 bases from V and 6 bases from J, with 15 bases between. Germline V lookup: CDR1 MDHEN, CDR2 SYDVKM. The CDR3 runs to 14 residues. The CDR3 DNA is TGTGCCAGCAGATACGGGGAGGGGAGTCAGCCCCAGCATTTT. It specifies CASRYGEGSQPQHF. Variable domain in full (rest from reference TRBV28 and TRBJ1-5): DVKVTQSSRYLVKRTGEKVFLECVQDMDHENMFWYRQDPGLGLRLIYFSYDVKMKEKGDIPEGYSVSREKKERFSLILESASTNQTSMYLCASRYGEGSQPQHFGDGTRLSIL.

This clone showed up just once. The gene calls are TRBV4-2 and TRBJ2-7; no clear D gene. There are 15 residues in the CDR3. The germline V and J ends were trimmed by 0 bases and 5 bases, with 14 bases remaining between them. Germline V gene lookup returns CDR1 LGHNA and CDR2 YNFKEQ. As DNA, the CDR3 is TGTGCCAGCAGCCAAGATCGTGGAAAGGCCCACGAGCAGTACTTC. It yields the protein CASSQDRGKAHEQYF.

Here the CDR3 DNA reads TGTGCCAGCAGCGGTAGGACTAGCGGGAGATTTGTTGAGCAGTTCTTC. It is translated as CASSGRTSGRFVEQFF. This chain links TRBV2 with TRBJ2-1; TRBD2 agrees at 13 bases. From germline, CDR1 is SNHLY and CDR2 FYNNEI. J gave up 9 bases and V 6 bases, and 11 bases lay outside the gene matches. The length of the CDR3 is 16 residues.

The rearrangement joins TRBV7-3 to TRBJ1-1; 7 positions match TRBD1. CDR3 length: 13 amino acids. Germline CDR1 and CDR2: SGHTA and FQGTGA. Unmatched junction bases numbered 4, after V lost 5 bases and J lost 4 bases. The CDR3 protein is CASSTQGSTEAFF. The CDR3 bases are TGTGCCAGCAGCACACAGGGGAGCACTGAAGCTTTCTTT.

The chain has TRBV9 and TRBJ2-1; 11 bases line up with TRBD2. Losses at the gene ends were 2 bases for V and 5 bases for J; bases not matched to a gene: 3. This CDR3 spans 15 amino acids. Germline CDR1 and CDR2: SGDLS and YYNGEE. Here the CDR3 reads CASSVASGRNNEQFF. The CDR3 DNA is TGTGCCAGCAGCGTCGCTAGCGGGAGGAACAATGAGCAGTTCTTC.

The chain carries TRBV6-1 and TRBJ1-1; no clear D gene. Germline V lookup: CDR1 MNHNS, CDR2 SASEGT. With 0 bases removed from V and 7 bases from J, the gap between germline ends came to 0 bases. The CDR3 has 10 residues. The CDR3 region has the DNA TGTGCCAGCAGTGAAGCTGAAGCTTTCTTT. Protein product: CASSEAEAFF.

This clone occurred once. In DNA form, the CDR3 reads TGTGCCAGCAGCTACCGGACAGCCCTTAGGGGGGAGCTGTTTTTT. As protein: CASSYRTALRGELFF. The V gene is TRBV7-2, the J gene TRBJ2-2; a possible D gene is TRBD1 (6 bases). CDR1 SGHTA and CDR2 FQGNSA come from the germline V gene. The CDR3 is 15 amino acids. Trimming shortened V by 4 bases and J by 8 bases, and 17 bases separated the two germline ends.

The chain combines TRBV7-2 with TRBJ1-5, with 8 bases that match TRBD1. Germline loops: CDR1 SGHTA, CDR2 FQGNSA. This CDR3 has 12 amino acids. Trimming removed 1 base from V and 13 bases from J; junction bases left unmatched: 3. The CDR3: CASSLVTGGQHF. DNA of the CDR3: TGTGCCAGCAGCTTAGTCACAGGGGGGCAGCATTTT.

This sequence joins TRBV10-3 and TRBJ2-1; 9 bases are shared with TRBD1. The CDR3 is made up of 13 amino acids. The trim removed 7 bases at V and 5 bases at J, leaving 3 bases unmatched. Looked up from germline, CDR1 is ENHRY and CDR2 is SYGVKD. The CDR3 sequence: CAINRDRDNEQFF. CDR3 coding DNA: TGTGCCATCAATAGGGACAGGGACAATGAGCAGTTCTTC.

The chain joins TRBV29-1 to TRBJ2-3; 12 bases are a match to TRBD2. The V and J ends lost 6 bases and 8 bases, in that order; junction bases with no gene match: 12. CDR1 is SQVTM and CDR2 is ANQGSEA in the germline V gene. CDR3 length: 15 amino acids. CDR3 sequence (DNA): TGCAGCGTGACCACTCTAGCGGGAGGGCCGAGTACGCAGTATTTT. Its protein product is CSVTTLAGGPSTQYF.

This chain uses TRBV7-9 with TRBJ2-7; possibly TRBD2 for D (5 bases). In germline, CDR1 is SEHNR, CDR2 FQNEAQ (reference sequence). V was pared by 3 bases and J by 7 bases, with 7 bases between. The CDR3 loop spans 11 amino acids. For the CDR3, the DNA is TGTGCCAGCAGCTTTCCGGGAGAGCAGTACTTC. Translated, it gives CASSFPGEQYF.

CDR3 residues: CASSPQGNSYNEQFF. DNA of the CDR3: TGTGCCAGCAGTCCCCAGGGTAACTCCTACAATGAGCAGTTCTTC. This rearrangement joins TRBV2 to TRBJ2-1, with D maybe TRBD1 (5 bases). In germline, CDR1 is SNHLY, CDR2 FYNNEI. This CDR3 has 15 residues. V was trimmed by 5 bases and J by 0 bases, leaving 11 bases between them.

The CDR3 DNA is TGTGCCATCGGGCTCCTAGCGGGTGGAGGAAATGAGCAGTTCTTC. Translated, it gives CAIGLLAGGGNEQFF. V usage is TRBV10-3 and J usage is TRBJ2-1, with 8 bases matching TRBD2. This CDR3 has 15 residues. Germline V gene lookup returns CDR1 ENHRY and CDR2 SYGVKD. V lost 8 bases, J lost 7 bases, and 13 bases stayed unmatched.